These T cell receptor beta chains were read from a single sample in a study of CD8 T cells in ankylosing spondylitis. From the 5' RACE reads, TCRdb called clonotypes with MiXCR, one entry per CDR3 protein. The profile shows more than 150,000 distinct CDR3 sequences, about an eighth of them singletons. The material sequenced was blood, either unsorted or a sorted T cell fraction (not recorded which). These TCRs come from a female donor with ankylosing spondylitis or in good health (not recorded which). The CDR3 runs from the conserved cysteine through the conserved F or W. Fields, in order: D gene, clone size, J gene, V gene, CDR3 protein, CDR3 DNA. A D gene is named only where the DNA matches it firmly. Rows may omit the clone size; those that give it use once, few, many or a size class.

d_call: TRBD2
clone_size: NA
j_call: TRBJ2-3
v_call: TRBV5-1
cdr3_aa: CASSLTSEKGDTQYF
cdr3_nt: TGCGCCAGCAGCTTGACTAGCGAGAAGGGAGATACGCAGTATTTT

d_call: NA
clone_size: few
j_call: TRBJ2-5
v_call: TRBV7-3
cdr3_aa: CALCVPPYQETQYF
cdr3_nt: TGTGCCCTCTGCGTCCCCCCGTACCAAGAGACCCAGTACTTC

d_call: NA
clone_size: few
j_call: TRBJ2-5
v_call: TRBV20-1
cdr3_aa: CSATRLVGVGETQYF
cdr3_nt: TGCAGTGCTACCCGACTAGTGGGAGTAGGGGAGACCCAGTACTTC

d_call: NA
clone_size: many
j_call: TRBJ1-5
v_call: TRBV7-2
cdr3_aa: CASSPNQNQPQHF
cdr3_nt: TGTGCCAGCAGCCCGAATCAGAATCAGCCCCAGCATTTT

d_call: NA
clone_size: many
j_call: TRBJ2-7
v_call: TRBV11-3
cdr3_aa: CASSLESRGEQYF
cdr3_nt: TGTGCCAGCAGCTTAGAATCCCGCGGCGAGCAGTACTTC

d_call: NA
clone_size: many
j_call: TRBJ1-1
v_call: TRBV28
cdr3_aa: CASWDGNTEAFF
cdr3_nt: TGTGCCAGCTGGGACGGGAACACTGAAGCTTTCTTT

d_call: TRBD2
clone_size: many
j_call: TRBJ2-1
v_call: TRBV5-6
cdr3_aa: CASSLYRSGSIFGNEQFF
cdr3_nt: TGTGCCAGCAGCTTGTATCGGAGCGGGAGCATTTTTGGCAATGAGCAGTTCTTC

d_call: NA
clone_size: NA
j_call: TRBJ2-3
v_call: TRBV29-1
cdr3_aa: CSVGHGNTDTQYF
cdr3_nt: TGCAGCGTTGGGCACGGAAACACAGATACGCAGTATTTT

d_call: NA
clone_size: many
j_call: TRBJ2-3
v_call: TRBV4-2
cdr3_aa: CASSPMKTVSSTDTQYF
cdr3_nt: TGTGCCAGCAGCCCCATGAAAACCGTTTCTAGCACAGATACGCAGTATTTT

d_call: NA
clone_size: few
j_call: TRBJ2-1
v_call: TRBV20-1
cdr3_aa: CSAPGLGSSYNEQFF
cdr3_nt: TGCAGTGCCCCGGGCCTTGGGAGCTCCTACAATGAGCAGTTCTTC

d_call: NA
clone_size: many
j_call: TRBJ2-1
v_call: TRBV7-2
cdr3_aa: CASSTDRSSYNEQFF
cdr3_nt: TGTGCCAGCAGCACAGACAGGAGCTCCTACAATGAGCAGTTCTTC

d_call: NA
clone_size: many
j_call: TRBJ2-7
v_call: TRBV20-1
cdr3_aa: CSARDPGAPAYEQYF
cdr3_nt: TGCAGTGCTAGAGATCCGGGGGCGCCGGCCTACGAGCAGTACTTC

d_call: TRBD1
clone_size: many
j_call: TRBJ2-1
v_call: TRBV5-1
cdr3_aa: CASSVGQVNNEQFF
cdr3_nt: TGCGCCAGCAGCGTGGGACAGGTTAACAATGAGCAGTTCTTC

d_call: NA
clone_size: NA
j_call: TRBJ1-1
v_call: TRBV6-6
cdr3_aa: CASSPYTEAFF
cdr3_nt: TGTGCCAGCAGCCCTTATACAGAAGCTTTCTTT

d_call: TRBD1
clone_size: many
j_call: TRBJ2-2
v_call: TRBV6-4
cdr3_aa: CASSTSTGTGVAGELFF
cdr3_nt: TGTGCCAGCTCTACATCCACCGGGACAGGGGTCGCCGGGGAGCTGTTTTTT

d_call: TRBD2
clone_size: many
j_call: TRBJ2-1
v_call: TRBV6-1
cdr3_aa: CASSEFAGANNEQFF
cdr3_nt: TGTGCCAGCAGTGAATTCGCGGGAGCAAACAATGAGCAGTTCTTC

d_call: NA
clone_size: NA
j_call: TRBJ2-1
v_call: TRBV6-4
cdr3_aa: CASSVSPYNEQFF
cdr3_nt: TGTGCCAGCAGCGTATCCCCGTACAATGAGCAGTTCTTC

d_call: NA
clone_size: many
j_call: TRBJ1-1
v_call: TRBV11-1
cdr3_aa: CASSLTPGANSEAFF
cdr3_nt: TGTGCCAGCAGCTTAACCCCGGGGGCGAACTCTGAAGCTTTCTTT

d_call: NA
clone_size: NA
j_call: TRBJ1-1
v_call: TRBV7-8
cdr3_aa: CVSSLGRQGWGTEAFF
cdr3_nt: TGTGTCAGCAGCTTAGGCCGGCAGGGGTGGGGCACTGAAGCTTTCTTT

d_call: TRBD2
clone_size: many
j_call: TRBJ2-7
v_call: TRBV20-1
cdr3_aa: CSARAPLAGVHEQYF
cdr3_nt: TGCAGTGCTAGAGCTCCACTAGCGGGAGTGCATGAGCAGTACTTC

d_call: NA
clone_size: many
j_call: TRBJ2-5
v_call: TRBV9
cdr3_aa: CASSVSADRLETQYF
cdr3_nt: TGTGCCAGCAGCGTAAGCGCAGACAGATTAGAGACCCAGTACTTC

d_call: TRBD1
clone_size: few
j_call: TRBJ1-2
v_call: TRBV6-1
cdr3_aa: CASAGTGEIYGYTF
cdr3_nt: TGTGCCAGTGCCGGGACAGGGGAAATTTATGGCTACACCTTC

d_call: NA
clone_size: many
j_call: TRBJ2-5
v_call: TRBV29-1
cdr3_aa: CSVEQRQYQETQYF
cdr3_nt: TGCAGCGTTGAGCAGCGGCAGTACCAAGAGACCCAGTACTTC

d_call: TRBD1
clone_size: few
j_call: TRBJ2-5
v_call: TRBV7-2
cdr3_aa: CASSSGRRTGFQETQYF
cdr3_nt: TGTGCCAGCAGCTCAGGCAGAAGGACAGGGTTTCAAGAGACCCAGTACTTC

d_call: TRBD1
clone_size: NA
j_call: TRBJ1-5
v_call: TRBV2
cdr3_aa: CASTTDRAQPQHF
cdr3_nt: TGTGCCAGCACCACGGACAGGGCTCAGCCCCAGCATTTT

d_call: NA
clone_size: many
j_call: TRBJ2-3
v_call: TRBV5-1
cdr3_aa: CASSAPGRTWDTQYF
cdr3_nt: TGCGCCAGCAGCGCTCCGGGACGGACATGGGATACGCAGTATTTT

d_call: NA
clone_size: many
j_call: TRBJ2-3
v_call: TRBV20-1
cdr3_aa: CSAQAPGELTDTQYF
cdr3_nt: TGCAGTGCCCAGGCCCCGGGGGAACTCACAGATACGCAGTATTTT

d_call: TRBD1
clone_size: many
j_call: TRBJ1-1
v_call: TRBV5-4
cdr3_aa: CASSTQGANTEAFF
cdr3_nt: TGTGCCAGCAGCACCCAGGGGGCGAACACTGAAGCTTTCTTT

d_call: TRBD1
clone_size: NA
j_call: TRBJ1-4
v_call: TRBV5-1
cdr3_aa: CASRGQGAATNEKLFF
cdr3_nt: TGCGCCAGCAGGGGACAGGGGGCGGCAACTAATGAAAAACTGTTTTTT

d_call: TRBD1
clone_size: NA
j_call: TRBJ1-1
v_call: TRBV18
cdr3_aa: CASSPPTGNSEAFF
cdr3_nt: TGTGCCAGCTCACCTCCGACAGGGAATTCTGAAGCTTTCTTT

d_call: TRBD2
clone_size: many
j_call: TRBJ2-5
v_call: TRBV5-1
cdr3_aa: CASSLGTSGSGETQYF
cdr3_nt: TGCGCCAGCAGCTTGGGGACTAGCGGGAGTGGTGAGACCCAGTACTTC

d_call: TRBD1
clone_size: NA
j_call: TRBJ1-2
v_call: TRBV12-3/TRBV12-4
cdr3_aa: CASSFDRVRGYTF
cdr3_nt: TGTGCCAGCAGTTTTGACAGGGTGCGGGGCTACACCTTC

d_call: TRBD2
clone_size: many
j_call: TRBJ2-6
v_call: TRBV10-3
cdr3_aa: CAISVNSGRGSGANVLTF
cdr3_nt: TGTGCCATCAGTGTTAATAGCGGGAGGGGCTCTGGGGCCAACGTCCTGACTTTC

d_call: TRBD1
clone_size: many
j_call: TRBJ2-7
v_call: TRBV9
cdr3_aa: CASSVDMGQGLLYEQYF
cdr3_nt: TGTGCCAGCAGCGTAGATATGGGACAGGGGTTGTTATACGAGCAGTACTTC

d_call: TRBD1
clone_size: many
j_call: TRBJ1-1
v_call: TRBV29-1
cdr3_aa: CSVERGQGFGGLNTEAFF
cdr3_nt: TGCAGCGTTGAACGGGGACAGGGGTTTGGGGGCCTGAACACTGAAGCTTTCTTT

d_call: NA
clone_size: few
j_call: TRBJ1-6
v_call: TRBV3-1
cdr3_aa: CASSYGLYNSPLHF
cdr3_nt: TGTGCCAGCAGCTACGGACTATATAATTCACCCCTCCACTTT

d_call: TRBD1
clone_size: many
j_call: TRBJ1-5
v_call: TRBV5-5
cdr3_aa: CASSQGTGDSNQPQHF
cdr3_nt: TGTGCCAGCAGCCAGGGGACAGGGGATAGCAATCAGCCCCAGCATTTT

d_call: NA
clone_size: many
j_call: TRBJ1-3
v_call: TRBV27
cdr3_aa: CASSFNLGGGNTIYF
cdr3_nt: TGTGCCAGCAGTTTTAACCTCGGTGGTGGAAACACCATATATTTT

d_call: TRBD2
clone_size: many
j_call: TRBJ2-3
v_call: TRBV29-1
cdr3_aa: CSVIAGGADTQYF
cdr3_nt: TGCAGCGTCATAGCGGGAGGTGCAGATACGCAGTATTTT

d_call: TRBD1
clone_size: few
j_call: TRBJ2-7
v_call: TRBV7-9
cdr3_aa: CASNLQGMSYEQYF
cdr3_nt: TGTGCCAGCAACCTACAGGGGATGTCCTACGAGCAGTACTTC

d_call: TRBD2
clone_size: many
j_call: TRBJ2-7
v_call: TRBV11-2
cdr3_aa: CASSVGLANYEQYF
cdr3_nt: TGTGCCAGCAGCGTGGGACTAGCGAATTACGAGCAGTACTTC

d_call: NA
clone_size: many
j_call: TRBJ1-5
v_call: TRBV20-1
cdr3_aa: CSARSQMPDQPQHF
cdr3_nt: TGCAGTGCTAGATCACAGATGCCTGATCAGCCCCAGCATTTT

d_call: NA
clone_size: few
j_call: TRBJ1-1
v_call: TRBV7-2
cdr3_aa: CASSIQQERVEAFF
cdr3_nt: TGTGCCAGCAGCATACAACAGGAGAGGGTTGAAGCTTTCTTT

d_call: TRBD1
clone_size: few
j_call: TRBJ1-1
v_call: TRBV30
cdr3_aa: CAWSATGGTEAFF
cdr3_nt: TGTGCCTGGAGTGCAACAGGGGGGACTGAAGCTTTCTTT

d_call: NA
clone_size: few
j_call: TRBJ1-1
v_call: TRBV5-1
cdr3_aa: CASSLLQGNTEAFF
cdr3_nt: TGCGCCAGCAGCTTATTACAGGGCAACACTGAAGCTTTCTTT

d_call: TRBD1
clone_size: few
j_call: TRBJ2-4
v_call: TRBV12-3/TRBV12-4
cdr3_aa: CASSLTGQKNIQYF
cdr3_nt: TGTGCCAGCAGCCTGACAGGGCAGAAAAACATTCAGTACTTC

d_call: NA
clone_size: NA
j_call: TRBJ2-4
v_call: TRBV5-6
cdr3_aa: CASSFGGLQNIQYF
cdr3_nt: TGTGCCAGCAGCTTCGGAGGACTACAAAACATTCAGTACTTC

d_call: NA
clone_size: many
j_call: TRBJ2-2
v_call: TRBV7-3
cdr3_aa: CASSLTYPQRAGELFF
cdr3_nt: TGTGCCAGCAGCTTAACGTACCCCCAGCGAGCCGGGGAGCTGTTTTTT

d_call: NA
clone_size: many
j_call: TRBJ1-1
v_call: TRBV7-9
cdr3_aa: CASSLVWGRDTEAFF
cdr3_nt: TGTGCCAGCAGCTTAGTGTGGGGCAGGGACACTGAAGCTTTCTTT

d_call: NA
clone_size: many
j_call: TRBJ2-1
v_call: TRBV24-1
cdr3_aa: CATSAPGTEQFF
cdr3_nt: TGTGCCACCAGTGCCCCTGGTACTGAGCAGTTCTTC